This TCR beta chain is drawn from a study of shared clonotypes between healthy human individuals. Across several immunoSEQ plates, the genomic DNA of each subset was split evenly. Libraries were prepared by immunoSEQ multiplex PCR; TCRdb keeps only in-frame clonotypes and omits some of them. The table has around 1 million clones, approximately 80% seen once. Study results and caveats: Against clonotypes common to all four donors, non-shared ones had lower generation probabilities. Naive CD4 clonotype sharing across a few donors was approximately 5%.

Germline V gene lookup returns CDR1 MGHRA and CDR2 YSYEKL. The CDR3 covers 15 residues. The germline V and J ends were trimmed by 0 bases and 3 bases, with 10 bases remaining between them. To note about this clone: Antigen: not known.

The study enrolled healthy HIV-negative adults without recent acute infections or vaccinations as donors. Sequencing used memory CD4+ T cells sorted from blood. Subset noted: CD45RA-negative fraction. The rearrangement links TRBV4-1 to TRBJ2-3; D is undetermined. The clonotype comes from a man between 18 and 29 years old in good health. CDR3 sequence reads: CASSQERYETDTQYF. Written as DNA, the CDR3 is TGCGCCAGCAGCCAAGAGCGGTATGAGACAGATACGCAGTATTTT.